Shown below are 15 T cell receptor beta chains from a single sample sequenced in a study of T cell clonality in common variable immunodeficiency. Sequenced by immunoSEQ multiplex PCR; TCRdb stores in-frame clones only, minus some. Sampling found around 55,000 clones, none seen once. The specimen sequenced was peripheral blood mononuclear cells. The receptors come from a person aged 18 to 69 in good health.

A few counts support this clone. With the read ending 3 residues before the CDR3 end, the germline J gene is used to fill in that end. The chain carries TRBV19 and TRBJ2-1; 8 nucleotides match TRBD1. Germline trimming cut 5 bases from V and 5 bases from J; bases unmatched to any gene: 5. The CDR3 runs to 14 residues. Germline CDR1 reads LNHDA; CDR2 reads SQIVND (reference sequence). The sequenced CDR3 bases are TGTGCCAGTAGTGCGCTGGACAGGGACAATGAG. Protein product: CASSALDRDNE. The whole CDR3 protein is CASSALDRDNEQFF.

This clone has ten or more counts. The CDR3 extends 3 residues past the end of the read, so its final part is completed from the germline J gene. J is TRBJ2-7 and V is TRBV30; tentative D call: TRBD2 (5 bases). V was clipped by 1 base and J by 2 bases, with 15 bases between them. The CDR3 totals 15 residues. CDR1 is GTSNPN and CDR2 is SVGIG in the germline V gene (reference sequence). The part of the CDR3 DNA that was read is TGTGCCTGGAGTGCCAGCGGCTTGTTACCCTACGAG. It translates to CAWSASGLLPYE. The CDR3 reads in full as CAWSASGLLPYEQYF.

Points on this clone: The CDR3 end falls 3 residues outside the read, so it is completed with the germline J gene. The chain joins TRBV30 to TRBJ2-4, with TRBD1 as a possible D gene (6 bases). Germline V gene sequence: CDR1 GTSNPN, CDR2 SVGIG (reference sequence). This CDR3 comprises 13 residues. CDR3 amino acids: CAWSVTGPYGQYF. Partial CDR3 DNA: TGTGCCTGGAGTGTAACAGGGCCTTATGGT.

This clone was detected ten times or more. The CDR3 end lies 3 residues beyond the end of the read and is filled in from the germline J gene. The chain recombines TRBV7-9 with TRBJ2-1, with D possibly TRBD1 on 6 matching bases. This CDR3 is 15 amino acids long. The germline gives CDR1 SEHNR, CDR2 FQNEAQ (reference sequence). V lost 4 bases to trimming and J lost 5 bases, with 15 bases between them. The part of the CDR3 DNA that was read is TGTGCCAGCAGCTCCACCCTGGACAGCAACAATGAG. It encodes CASSSTLDSNNE. The full CDR3 reads CASSSTLDSNNEQFF.

A few counts support this clone. The CDR3 goes on 3 residues after the read ends, and that part is filled in from the germline J gene. This rearrangement joins TRBV20-1 to TRBJ1-2, with 10 bases that match TRBD1. CDR1 and CDR2 (germline): DFQATT, SNEGSKA (reference sequence). There are 13 residues in the CDR3. Incomplete CDR3 DNA: TGCAGTGCTATGACAGGGGGCGAGGGCGAC. It is translated as CSAMTGGEGD. The whole CDR3 reads CSAMTGGEGDYTF.

This clone was detected many times. Sequencing ends 3 residues short of the CDR3 end; the germline J gene provides the rest. The J gene is TRBJ2-1, the V gene TRBV2; D may be TRBD2 (6 bases). CDR1 and CDR2 from the germline V gene are SNHLY and FYNNEI. Trimming stripped 6 bases from V and 7 bases from J, with 13 bases between. The CDR3 loop spans 13 amino acids. The chain's CDR3 is CASSRDSENEQFF. Partial CDR3 DNA: TGTGCCAGCAGCCGGGACTCAGAAAATGAG.

This clone turned up a few times. A much larger clone differs by one base, so this may be a read error. Read data end 3 residues before the CDR3 end; the end is taken from the germline J gene. This chain links TRBV5-6 with TRBJ2-7; possibly TRBD1 for D (5 bases). Germline values: CDR1 SGHDT, CDR2 YYEEEE. Between the trimmed V and J ends, which lost 3 bases and 6 bases, there was a span of 16 bases. This CDR3 region has 14 residues. CDR3 protein: CASSSGRVSVEQYF. The covered CDR3 bases are TGTGCCAGCAGCTCGGGCAGGGTAAGCGTCGAG.

This clone occurred many times. Read sequence stops 3 residues before the CDR3 end, and the germline J gene provides the missing end. V gene TRBV19 combines with J gene TRBJ2-7; D is ambiguous. Trimming stripped 5 bases from V and 3 bases from J, with 5 bases between. This CDR3 has 11 amino acids. Looked up from germline, CDR1 is LNHDA and CDR2 is SQIVND (reference sequence). The sequenced part of the CDR3 DNA is TGTGCCAGTAGTCCGGGCTACGAG. It is translated as CASSPGYE. The entire CDR3 reads CASSPGYEQYF.

This clone has ten or more counts. The read falls 3 residues short of the CDR3 end, and the missing part is taken from the germline J gene. J is TRBJ2-3 and V is TRBV20-1, with D uncertain. Germline CDR1 DFQATT, CDR2 SNEGSKA (reference sequence). The CDR3 consists of 12 residues. The CDR3 sequence: CSAERGIETQYF. CDR3 bases read: TGCAGTGCAGAGCGAGGCATAGAGACG.

This clone was observed a handful of times. The read gets to within 3 residues of the CDR3 end, and the germline J gene fills in the rest. The chain links TRBV19 to TRBJ1-1, with a weak D call TRBD1 (6 bases). CDR3 length: 14 residues. CDR1 and CDR2 from the germline V gene are LNHDA and SQIVND (reference sequence). Deletions cut 5 bases from V and 0 bases from J, with 10 bases between. The CDR3 spells CASSSGGLNTEAFF. Partial CDR3 DNA: TGTGCCAGTAGTTCCGGGGGGCTGAACACTGAA.

Many counts were recorded for this clone. The CDR3 end lies 3 residues beyond the end of the read and is filled in from the germline J gene. Other DNA sequences in this specimen translate into the identical CDR3. The V call is TRBV6-2 or TRBV6-3, the J call TRBJ1-1; D may be TRBD1 (5 bases). V was shortened by 2 bases and J by 4 bases, with 17 bases between the two germline ends. Germline V gives CDR1 MNHEY, CDR2 SVGEGT. The CDR3 consists of 16 residues. The CDR3 bases that were read are TGTGCCAGCAGTTACCGACCCAGGGTTAGGAGCACTGAA. It encodes CASSYRPRVRSTE. The whole CDR3 region reads CASSYRPRVRSTEAFF.

This clone occurred many times. The read ends 3 residues early relative to the CDR3; the germline J gene fills the gap. This chain uses TRBV6-2 or TRBV6-3 with TRBJ2-1; 10 bases fit TRBD2. Germline CDR1 is MNHEY and CDR2 is SVGEGT. J lost 2 bases, V lost 2 bases, and 3 bases had no gene match. This CDR3 contains 16 residues. CDR3 residues: CASSYKAGGAYNEQFF. The DNA read from the CDR3 is TGTGCCAGCAGTTACAAAGCGGGGGGGGCCTACAATGAG.

This clone was detected ten times or more. Sequencing ends 3 residues short of the CDR3 end; the germline J gene provides the rest. The V call is TRBV19, the J call TRBJ1-2, with D perhaps matching TRBD1 (5 bases). The CDR3 is 14 amino acids. Trimming left V 5 bases short and J 3 bases short, with 13 bases between. Looked up from germline, CDR1 is LNHDA and CDR2 is SQIVND (reference sequence). This CDR3 is CASSGRQPDYGYTF. The DNA read from the CDR3 is TGTGCCAGTAGTGGACGACAGCCGGACTATGGC.

This clone was recorded many times. The CDR3 extends 3 residues past the end of the read, so its final part is completed from the germline J gene. The rearrangement uses TRBV19 and TRBJ1-4, with D maybe TRBD1 (6 bases). Trimming took 7 bases from V and 8 from J, leaving 20 bases between them. Germline CDR1 LNHDA, CDR2 SQIVND (reference sequence). CDR3 length: 15 residues. The chain's CDR3 is CASTPQGGILEKLFF. Incomplete CDR3 DNA: TGTGCCAGTACTCCACAGGGTGGGATTTTGGAAAAA.

Ten or more counts support this clone. The CDR3 is cut off 3 residues early in the read; its end comes from the germline J gene. The rearrangement joins TRBV6-2 or TRBV6-3 to TRBJ2-1, with 9 bases fitting TRBD2. The CDR3 has 13 residues. With 8 bases clipped from V and 7 bases from J, the junction kept 6 bases outside the gene matches. Germline CDR1 and CDR2: MNHEY and SVGEGT. CDR3: CASEAGGINEQFF. CDR3 bases read: TGTGCCAGCGAGGCGGGGGGGATAAATGAG.